This T cell receptor beta chain was profiled in a study of control samples from healthy donors and cancer patients. Assay used: immunoSEQ multiplex PCR; TCRdb lists only in-frame clones, some missing. Here the sample spans tens of thousands of clones, roughly 83% being singletons. This CDR3 comprises 14 residues. Germline loops: CDR1 MNHEY, CDR2 SVGEGT. The germline V and J ends were trimmed by 4 bases and 4 bases, with 11 bases remaining between them. This TCR was recovered from a man in his 60s with head and neck cancer. The rearrangement uses TRBV6-2 or TRBV6-3 and TRBJ1-5; possibly TRBD1 for D (5 bases). Source material: PBMCs. The CDR3 here is CASSSGFSNQPQHF. CDR3 DNA sequence: TGTGCCAGCAGTTCAGGGTTCTCAAATCAGCCCCAGCATTTT.